The next 28 T cell receptor beta chains were all read from a single sample in a study of T cells in Graves' hyperthyroidism and ophthalmopathy. Researchers amplified the TCR beta CDR3 regions from RNA transcripts. HTBI primers were employed in a first-round RT-PCR of the TCR CDR3. TCRdb fed the multiplex PCR reads into MiXCR, producing one record per CDR3 protein. The sample has about 410,000 distinct CDR3 sequences, approximately 15% seen once. The source material was blood. Receptors originate from a man in his late teens or twenties with Graves' ophthalmopathy.

This clonotype has a count of ten or more. The chain couples TRBV10-1 to TRBJ2-3; D is uncertain. This CDR3 has 12 amino acids. CDR1 is WNHNN, CDR2 SYGVQD, per germline (reference sequence). Trimming removed 3 bases from V and 9 bases from J, with 10 bases in between. The DNA of the CDR3 is TGCGCCAGCAGTGACGTGGGTCGCACGCAGTATTTT. Its protein product is CASSDVGRTQYF.

The table lists this clonotype with many counts. The chain carries TRBV12-3 or TRBV12-4 and TRBJ1-6; tentatively, D is TRBD1 (6 bases). The germline V and J ends were trimmed by 2 bases and 10 bases, with 18 bases remaining between them. There are 16 residues in the CDR3. The CDR3 loop is CASSLRRSGGSSPLHF. In DNA form, the CDR3 reads TGTGCCAGCAGTTTACGTCGGTCGGGGGGCAGCTCACCCCTCCACTTT.

Details on this clonotype: One end of the junction varies from germline; a read error may be responsible. The rearrangement uses TRBV11-2 and TRBJ2-1; D may be TRBD2 (5 bases). The germline V gene has CDR1 SGHAT and CDR2 FQNNGV. This CDR3 spans 16 amino acids. CDR3 in DNA: TGCGCCAGCAGCCACCCCCCGGGAAGGGTAATGGGTGAGCAGTTCTTC. This encodes CASSHPPGRVMGEQFF. Variable domain in full (rest from reference TRBV11-2 and TRBJ2-1): EAGVAQSPRYKIIEKRQSVAFWCNPISGHATLYWYQQILGQGPKLLIQFQNNGVVDDSQLPKDRFSAERLKGVDSTLKIQPAKLEDSAVYLCASSHPPGRVMGEQFFGPGTRLTVL.

This clonotype was seen a handful of times. The chain couples TRBV6-2 or TRBV6-3 to TRBJ1-1, with a possible D match to TRBD1 (6 bases). Trimming removed 6 bases from V and 3 bases from J, with 17 bases in between. The germline V gene encodes CDR1 MNHEY and CDR2 SVGEGT. This CDR3 spans 15 amino acids. CDR3 sequence reads: CASRAGVRRDTEAFF. CDR3 sequence (DNA): TGTGCCAGCAGGGCAGGGGTACGGCGGGACACTGAAGCTTTCTTT.

This clonotype was recorded many times. V usage is TRBV2 and J usage is TRBJ1-2; possibly TRBD1 for D (6 bases). The CDR3 extends over 15 amino acids. Germline CDR1 and CDR2: SNHLY and FYNNEI. V dropped 0 bases and J dropped 4 bases, with 12 bases sitting between them. CDR3 in DNA: TGTGCCAGCAGTGAAGCGGCCAGGGGAATCTATGGCTACACCTTC. Its protein is CASSEAARGIYGYTF.

This clonotype was detected many times. The V call is TRBV11-3, the J call TRBJ2-3, with D possibly being TRBD2 (6 bases). The CDR3 contains 15 residues. Looked up from germline, CDR1 is SGHNT and CDR2 is YENEEA. The V end was cut by 2 bases, the J end by 4 bases, with 13 bases between. The CDR3 here is CASSLRRGTADTQYF. For the CDR3, the DNA is TGTGCCAGCAGCTTAAGGCGGGGAACCGCAGATACGCAGTATTTT.

This chain connects TRBV11-1 to TRBJ2-2; 7 bases agree with TRBD2. CDR3 length: 13 amino acids. V shed 8 bases and J 7 bases; nucleotides not matched to a gene: 7. Germline V CDR1 and CDR2: SGHAT, FQDESV (reference sequence). CDR3 loop: CASRGSHFGELFF. DNA of the CDR3: TGTGCCAGCCGCGGGAGTCATTTCGGGGAGCTGTTTTTT.

In this sample, this clonotype turned up many times. V gene TRBV6-1 combines with J gene TRBJ2-7; a possible D gene is TRBD2 (5 bases). Germline assignment: CDR1 MNHNS and CDR2 SASEGT. The V end was cut by 4 bases, the J end by 2 bases, with 9 bases between. There are 13 residues in the CDR3. The CDR3: CASSGLFAYEQYF. The CDR3 DNA reads TGTGCCAGCAGTGGACTATTCGCCTACGAGCAGTACTTC.

This clonotype was recorded at least ten times. The V and J genes are TRBV5-1 and TRBJ1-1; TRBD1 is a possible D gene (6 bases). The CDR3 sequence is 16 residues long. Germline V gene lookup returns CDR1 SGHRS and CDR2 YFSETQ. V lost 5 bases, J lost 4 bases, and 21 bases lay in between. The CDR3: CASSEGTLLFRTEAFF. The CDR3 nucleotides are TGCGCCAGCAGTGAGGGGACACTACTTTTTCGCACTGAAGCTTTCTTT.

This clonotype was recorded at least ten times. The rearrangement links TRBV6-1 to TRBJ2-7; 9 bases align to TRBD1. With 2 bases clipped from V and 6 bases from J, the junction kept 8 bases outside the gene matches. The V gene's germline CDR1 is MNHNS and CDR2 SASEGT. CDR3 size: 15 residues. The CDR3 loop reads CASSESGPGQGEQYF. CDR3 sequence (DNA): TGTGCCAGCAGTGAATCCGGGCCGGGACAGGGCGAGCAGTACTTC.

This clonotype was recorded many times. This chain connects TRBV6-1 to TRBJ1-6, with D unresolved. CDR3 length equals 15 residues. Trimming took 7 bases from V and 0 from J, leaving 10 bases between them. Germline V gene data show CDR1 as MNHNS and CDR2 as SASEGT. In nucleotides, the CDR3 is TGTGCCAGCACCCCCAGGAGCTCCTATAATTCACCCCTCCACTTT. This codes for CASTPRSSYNSPLHF.

This clonotype was observed many times. The chain combines TRBV12-3 or TRBV12-4 with TRBJ2-7; D is unresolved. With 7 bases removed from V and 6 bases from J, the gap between germline ends came to 16 bases. The CDR3 extends over 13 amino acids. CDR3 sequence (DNA): TGTGCCAGCACCTTGGGGTCCGGTCCCGAGCAGTACTTC. This sequence encodes CASTLGSGPEQYF.

There are a few counts of this clonotype. The V and J genes are TRBV5-5 and TRBJ2-2; 10 nucleotides match TRBD2. The V and J ends lost 4 bases and 5 bases, in that order; junction bases with no gene match: 2. This CDR3 has 14 amino acids. CDR1 is SGHKS and CDR2 is YYEKEE in the germline V gene (reference sequence). The CDR3 DNA sequence: TGTGCCAGCAGCCTGGGACTAGCGACCGGGGAGCTGTTTTTT. Its translation: CASSLGLATGELFF.

The chain uses TRBV4-2 and TRBJ2-3; perhaps TRBD1 as D (6 bases). Germline V gene data show CDR1 as LGHNA and CDR2 as YNFKEQ. This CDR3 has 16 residues. With 0 bases removed from V and 5 bases from J, the gap between germline ends came to 15 bases. The DNA of the CDR3 is TGTGCCAGCAGCCAAGAGTTTGGGGGCGCCGGAGATACGCAGTATTTT. Protein sequence: CASSQEFGGAGDTQYF.

J is TRBJ2-4 and V is TRBV7-3; 14 bases are a match to TRBD2. Trimming at V came to 5 bases and at J to 7 bases, leaving 7 bases not matched to a gene. This CDR3 comprises 16 residues. Germline loops: CDR1 SGHTA, CDR2 FQGTGA. The CDR3 DNA is TGTGCCAGCAGCCTCGGGACTAGCGGGAGAGTGAACATTCAGTACTTC. Translation gives CASSLGTSGRVNIQYF. The full variable domain, completed using reference TRBV7-3 and TRBJ2-4, is GAGVSQTPSNKVTEKGKYVELRCDPISGHTALYWYRQSLGQGPEFLIYFQGTGAADDSGLPNDRFFAVRPEGSVSTLKIQRTERGDSAVYLCASSLGTSGRVNIQYFGAGTRLSVL.

In its sample, this clonotype was seen many times. Compared with germline, one end of the junction differs, possibly owing to a read error. This chain joins TRBV12-3 or TRBV12-4 and TRBJ1-1; tentatively, D is TRBD1 (5 bases). The CDR3 has 13 residues. CDR3 sequence: CASSSQMDTEAFF. The DNA of the CDR3 is TGTGCCAGCAGTAGCCAGATGGACACCGAAGCTTTCTTT.

The chain couples TRBV7-8 to TRBJ2-2, with 14 bases aligning to TRBD2. This CDR3 region has 21 residues. After removal of 6 bases from V and 0 bases from J, the junction contained 15 bases not matched to a gene. Looked up from germline, CDR1 is SGHVS and CDR2 is FQNEAQ. The CDR3 loop is CASRHVPPGLAGVPNTGELFF. The CDR3 region has the DNA TGTGCCAGCAGACATGTCCCCCCGGGACTAGCGGGAGTTCCGAACACCGGGGAGCTGTTTTTT.

This clonotype was seen more than once but under ten times. The chain has TRBV4-1 and TRBJ2-7; 14 bases are a match to TRBD2. The length of the CDR3 is 16 residues. V lost 3 bases and J lost 6; bases outside the gene matches: 7. The germline gives CDR1 MGHRA, CDR2 YSYEKL. DNA of the CDR3: TGCGCCAGCAGCCACCCCCAGGGACTAGCGGGAGTCGAGCAGTACTTC. Its protein is CASSHPQGLAGVEQYF.

This clonotype was observed at least ten times. The chain couples TRBV11-2 to TRBJ2-5; TRBD1 matches 8 bases. V lost 1 base, J lost 4 bases, and 14 bases stayed unmatched. The CDR3 runs 18 residues. Germline V gene lookup returns CDR1 SGHAT and CDR2 FQNNGV. CDR3 coding DNA: TGTGCCAGCAGCTTAGGAGCAGGGGGCGGGTTCGGTGGAGAGACCCAGTACTTC. Amino acid sequence: CASSLGAGGGFGGETQYF.

The genes are TRBV9 and TRBJ2-3, with D perhaps matching TRBD1 (6 bases). With 3 bases removed from V and 2 bases from J, the gap between germline ends came to 16 bases. This CDR3 is built from 16 residues. In germline, CDR1 is SGDLS, CDR2 YYNGEE. CDR3 DNA sequence: TGTGCCAGCAGCGGACGGGACACCCGGTTCACAGATACGCAGTATTTT. Protein sequence: CASSGRDTRFTDTQYF.

This clonotype was picked up many times. The CDR3 here is CASSETGASNQPQHF. The CDR3 region has the DNA TGTGCCAGCAGTGAAACAGGGGCTAGCAATCAGCCCCAGCATTTT. V gene TRBV2 combines with J gene TRBJ1-5, with 7 bases identical to TRBD1. The CDR3 sequence is 15 residues long. The V segment lost 2 bases and the J segment 0 bases; nucleotides outside the gene matches: 1. Germline V gives CDR1 SNHLY, CDR2 FYNNEI.

V and J are TRBV7-9 and TRBJ1-6; D gene ambiguous. Germline V gene lookup returns CDR1 SEHNR and CDR2 FQNEAQ (reference sequence). V gave up 10 bases and J gave up 7 bases, with 14 bases separating them. The CDR3 is made up of 13 amino acids. CDR3 region: CATALQSNSPLHF. The CDR3, as DNA: TGTGCCACTGCTCTACAGTCAAATTCACCCCTCCACTTT.

Notes on this clonotype: A much larger clone lies a single base off, so this may be a read error. V is TRBV12-3 or TRBV12-4 and J is TRBJ1-2; TRBD1 matches 7 bases. This CDR3 spans 15 amino acids. In nucleotides, the CDR3 is TGTGCCAGCAGCCCCTCAGGGGGTACTAACTATGGCTACGCCTTC. This encodes CASSPSGGTNYGYAF.

This clonotype has just a few counts. CDR3 residues: CASGLSGSSYNEQFF. CDR3 nucleotide sequence: TGTGCCAGCGGGTTAAGCGGGAGCTCCTACAATGAGCAGTTCTTC. The chain employs TRBV12-3 or TRBV12-4 and TRBJ2-1; 8 nucleotides line up with TRBD2. This CDR3 has 15 residues. V lost 8 bases to trimming and J lost 0 bases; unmatched junction nucleotides: 6.

This clonotype was recorded a few times. The V call is TRBV11-2, the J call TRBJ1-1, with D possibly TRBD1 on 6 matching bases. Germline CDR1 and CDR2: SGHAT and FQNNGV. V gave up 5 bases and J gave up 7 bases, with 11 bases separating them. The CDR3 contains 12 residues. The CDR3 spells CASSPYRVEAFF. As DNA, the CDR3 is TGTGCCAGCAGCCCCTACAGGGTTGAAGCTTTCTTT.

The rearrangement uses TRBV12-3 or TRBV12-4 and TRBJ1-6; the D is unclear. The CDR3 covers 14 residues. V was shortened by 3 bases and J by 3 bases, with 6 bases between the two germline ends. The CDR3 DNA reads as TGTGCCAGCAGTTTTCCCTACTATAATTCACCCCTCCACTTT. Amino acids: CASSFPYYNSPLHF.

This clonotype was detected many times. This chain connects TRBV5-1 to TRBJ2-1; D may correspond to TRBD1 or TRBD2 (5 bases each). V lost 1 base, J lost 10 bases, and 6 bases lay in between. The germline V gene has CDR1 SGHRS and CDR2 YFSETQ. This CDR3 is built from 11 residues. CDR3 sequence reads: CASSLRDEQFF. The CDR3 DNA sequence: TGCGCCAGCAGCTTGCGGGACGAGCAGTTCTTC.

This sequence joins TRBV12-3 or TRBV12-4 and TRBJ2-7; 9 bases match TRBD2. The trim removed 5 bases at V and 6 bases at J, leaving 5 bases unmatched. The CDR3 spans 13 residues. The CDR3 DNA is TGTGCCAGCAGTCGGGGACTAGCAGTCGAGCAGTACTTC. As protein: CASSRGLAVEQYF.